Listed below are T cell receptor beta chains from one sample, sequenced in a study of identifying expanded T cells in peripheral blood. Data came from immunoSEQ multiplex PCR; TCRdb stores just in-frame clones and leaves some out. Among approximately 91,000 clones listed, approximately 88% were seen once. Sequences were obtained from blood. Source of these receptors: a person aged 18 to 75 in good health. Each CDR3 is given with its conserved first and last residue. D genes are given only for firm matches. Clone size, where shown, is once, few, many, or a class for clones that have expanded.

CDR3aa: CASSSIGGRLANYGYTF; CDR3nt: TGTGCCAGCAGTTCAATCGGGGGCCGCCTCGCTAACTATGGCTACACCTTC; v_gene: TRBV27; j_gene: TRBJ1-2; d_gene: .; abundance: .
CDR3aa: CASSLSPMVWTEAFF; CDR3nt: TGTGCCAGCAGCTTATCCCCTATGGTTTGGACTGAAGCTTTCTTT; v_gene: TRBV11-2; j_gene: TRBJ1-1; d_gene: .; abundance: .
CDR3aa: CASSFRTGDTEAFF; CDR3nt: TGCGCCAGCAGCTTTAGGACAGGGGATACTGAAGCTTTCTTT; v_gene: TRBV5-1; j_gene: TRBJ1-1; d_gene: TRBD1; abundance: .
CDR3aa: CAVRGRNTEAFF; CDR3nt: TGTGCCGTCAGGGGGAGGAACACTGAAGCTTTCTTT; v_gene: TRBV10-3; j_gene: TRBJ1-1; d_gene: TRBD1; abundance: .
CDR3aa: CASRDFNYGYTF; CDR3nt: TGTGCCAGCAGGGATTTTAACTATGGCTACACCTTC; v_gene: TRBV19; j_gene: TRBJ1-2; d_gene: .; abundance: .
CDR3aa: CASRAGENTGELFF; CDR3nt: TGTGCCAGCAGAGCGGGGGAGAACACCGGGGAGCTGTTTTTT; v_gene: TRBV6-6; j_gene: TRBJ2-2; d_gene: TRBD2; abundance: .
CDR3aa: CASSGSWGGREETQYF; CDR3nt: TGTGCCAGCAGCGGTAGTTGGGGCGGGAGGGAAGAGACCCAGTACTTC; v_gene: TRBV9; j_gene: TRBJ2-5; d_gene: TRBD2; abundance: .
CDR3aa: CASSMSSYNEQFF; CDR3nt: TGCGCCAGCAGCATGAGCTCCTACAATGAGCAGTTCTTC; v_gene: TRBV5-1; j_gene: TRBJ2-1; d_gene: .; abundance: once
CDR3aa: CASRPRGVDEQFF; CDR3nt: TGTGCCAGCAGGCCACGGGGGGTGGATGAGCAGTTCTTC; v_gene: TRBV5-8; j_gene: TRBJ2-1; d_gene: TRBD2; abundance: .
CDR3aa: CATSRDRGTQYF; CDR3nt: TGTGCCACCAGCAGAGATCGCGGGACCCAGTACTTC; v_gene: TRBV15; j_gene: TRBJ2-5; d_gene: .; abundance: .
CDR3aa: CATDFYGVAGEYEQYF; CDR3nt: TGTGCCACAGATTTTTACGGGGTAGCGGGAGAATACGAGCAGTACTTC; v_gene: TRBV5-3; j_gene: TRBJ2-7; d_gene: TRBD2; abundance: many
CDR3aa: CASSLGYEQYF; CDR3nt: TGCGCCAGCAGCTTGGGATACGAGCAGTACTTC; v_gene: TRBV5-1; j_gene: TRBJ2-7; d_gene: .; abundance: .
CDR3aa: CASSPEETQYF; CDR3nt: TGTGCCAGCTCACCCGAAGAGACCCAGTACTTC; v_gene: TRBV18; j_gene: TRBJ2-5; d_gene: .; abundance: .
CDR3aa: CASSSLDRSAHGYTF; CDR3nt: TGTGCCAGCAGCTCCTTGGACAGGTCGGCACATGGCTACACCTTC; v_gene: TRBV5-5; j_gene: TRBJ1-2; d_gene: TRBD1; abundance: .
CDR3aa: CASMREGRGYNEQFF; CDR3nt: TGTGCCAGCATGCGTGAGGGCAGGGGTTACAATGAGCAGTTCTTC; v_gene: TRBV2; j_gene: TRBJ2-1; d_gene: .; abundance: once
CDR3aa: CASSLPGELFF; CDR3nt: TGCGCCAGCAGCTTGCCCGGGGAGCTGTTTTTT; v_gene: TRBV5-1; j_gene: TRBJ2-2; d_gene: .; abundance: once
CDR3aa: CATTGAEDTGELFF; CDR3nt: TGTGCCACCACAGGGGCGGAGGACACCGGGGAGCTGTTTTTT; v_gene: TRBV10-3; j_gene: TRBJ2-2; d_gene: TRBD1; abundance: .
CDR3aa: CASTGTINQPQHF; CDR3nt: TGTGCCAGTACCGGGACAATCAATCAGCCCCAGCATTTT; v_gene: TRBV19; j_gene: TRBJ1-5; d_gene: .; abundance: .
CDR3aa: CASSVVGSSSGGSYNEQFF; CDR3nt: TGTGCCAGCAGCGTAGTGGGTTCGTCTAGCGGGGGGTCATACAATGAGCAGTTCTTC; v_gene: TRBV9; j_gene: TRBJ2-1; d_gene: TRBD2; abundance: once
CDR3aa: CASSVEDTQYF; CDR3nt: TGTGCCAGCAGCGTCGAAGATACGCAGTATTTT; v_gene: TRBV9; j_gene: TRBJ2-3; d_gene: .; abundance: .
CDR3aa: CASSQVRETYNEQFF; CDR3nt: TGCGCCAGCAGCCAAGTACGGGAGACCTACAATGAGCAGTTCTTC; v_gene: TRBV4-3; j_gene: TRBJ2-1; d_gene: .; abundance: .
CDR3aa: CSVGTGQGYGYTF; CDR3nt: TGCAGCGTTGGAACGGGACAGGGGTATGGCTACACCTTC; v_gene: TRBV29-1; j_gene: TRBJ1-2; d_gene: TRBD1; abundance: .
CDR3aa: CASAGTGFYEQYF; CDR3nt: TGTGCCAGCGCCGGGACAGGGTTCTACGAGCAGTACTTC; v_gene: TRBV27; j_gene: TRBJ2-7; d_gene: TRBD1; abundance: .
CDR3aa: CASSSQYPRKFANTGELFF; CDR3nt: TGTGCCAGCTCTTCACAATATCCCCGGAAGTTCGCGAACACCGGGGAGCTGTTTTTT; v_gene: TRBV18; j_gene: TRBJ2-2; d_gene: .; abundance: .
CDR3aa: CASSSALGTQYF; CDR3nt: TGTGCCAGCAGCTCTGCTCTAGGTACGCAGTATTTT; v_gene: TRBV7-3; j_gene: TRBJ2-3; d_gene: .; abundance: .
CDR3aa: CASSSAERSGEKLFF; CDR3nt: TGTGCCAGCAGCTCTGCGGAGAGATCAGGAGAAAAACTGTTTTTT; v_gene: TRBV7-9; j_gene: TRBJ1-4; d_gene: .; abundance: .